Detailed here is one TCR beta chain. Generated by immunoSEQ multiplex PCR, the TCRdb table keeps only in-frame clones and is missing some. The sample includes about 300,000 clones, approximately 88% of them seen just once. Germline values: CDR1 MNHNS, CDR2 SASEGT. The CDR3 loop spans 16 amino acids. Trimming cost V 4 bases and J 0 bases; bases outside gene matches: 8. This sample was taken from a study of blood T cell repertoires in COVID-19. Background on the study: The samples span acute and convalescent COVID-19 from the United States, Italy and Spain.

The TCR was taken from a woman aged 30 to 39 with COVID-19, enrolled during active disease. The sample was peripheral blood. The rearrangement links TRBV6-1 to TRBJ1-1, with 7 bases identical to TRBD1. CDR3 protein: CASSVNPGQLNTEAFF. The CDR3 nucleotides are TGTGCCAGCAGTGTGAACCCGGGACAGCTGAACACTGAAGCTTTCTTT.